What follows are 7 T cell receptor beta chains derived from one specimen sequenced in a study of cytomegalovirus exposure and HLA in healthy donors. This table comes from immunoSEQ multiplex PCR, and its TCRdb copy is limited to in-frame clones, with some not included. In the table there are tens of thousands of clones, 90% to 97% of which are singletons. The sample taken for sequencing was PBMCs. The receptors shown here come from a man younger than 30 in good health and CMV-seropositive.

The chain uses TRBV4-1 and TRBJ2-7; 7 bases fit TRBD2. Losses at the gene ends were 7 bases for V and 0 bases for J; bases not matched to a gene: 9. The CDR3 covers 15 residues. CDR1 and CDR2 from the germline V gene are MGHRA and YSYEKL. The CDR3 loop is CASKTSFTYSYEQYF. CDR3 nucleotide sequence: TGCGCCAGCAAGACTAGCTTCACGTACTCCTACGAGCAGTACTTC.

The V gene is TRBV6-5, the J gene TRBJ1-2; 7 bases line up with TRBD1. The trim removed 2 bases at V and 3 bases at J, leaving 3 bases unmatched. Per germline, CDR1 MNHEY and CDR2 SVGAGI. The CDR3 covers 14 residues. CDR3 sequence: CASSYRGHDYGYTF. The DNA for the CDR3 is TGTGCCAGCAGTTACAGGGGGCATGACTATGGCTACACCTTC.

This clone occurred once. CDR3 in DNA: TGCGCCAGCAGAGAATATTCCGGGACTACCCTCCCAACCCAGTACTTC. It translates to CASREYSGTTLPTQYF. V usage is TRBV5-1 and J usage is TRBJ2-5; 7 bases agree with TRBD2. CDR3 length: 16 residues. J gave up 8 bases and V 5 bases, and 18 bases lay outside the gene matches. Germline assignment: CDR1 SGHRS and CDR2 YFSETQ.

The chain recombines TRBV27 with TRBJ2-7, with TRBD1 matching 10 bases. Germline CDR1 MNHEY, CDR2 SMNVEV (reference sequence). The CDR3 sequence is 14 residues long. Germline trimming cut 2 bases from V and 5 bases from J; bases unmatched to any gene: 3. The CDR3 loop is CASSLGTGDHEQYF. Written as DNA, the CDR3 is TGTGCCAGCAGTTTAGGGACAGGGGACCACGAGCAGTACTTC.

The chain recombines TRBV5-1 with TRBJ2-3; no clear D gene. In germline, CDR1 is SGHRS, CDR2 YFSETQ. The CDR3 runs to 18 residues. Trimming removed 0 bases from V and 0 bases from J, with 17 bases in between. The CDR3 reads CASSLVGSGAASTDTQYF. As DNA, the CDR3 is TGCGCCAGCAGCTTGGTAGGTTCCGGAGCAGCTAGCACAGATACGCAGTATTTT.

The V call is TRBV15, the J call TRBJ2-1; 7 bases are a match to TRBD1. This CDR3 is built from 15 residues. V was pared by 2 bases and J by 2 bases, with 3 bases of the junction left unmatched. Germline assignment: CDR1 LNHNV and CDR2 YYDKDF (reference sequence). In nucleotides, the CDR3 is TGTGCCACCAGCAGAAACAGGGGACCCTACAATGAGCAGTTCTTC. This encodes CATSRNRGPYNEQFF.

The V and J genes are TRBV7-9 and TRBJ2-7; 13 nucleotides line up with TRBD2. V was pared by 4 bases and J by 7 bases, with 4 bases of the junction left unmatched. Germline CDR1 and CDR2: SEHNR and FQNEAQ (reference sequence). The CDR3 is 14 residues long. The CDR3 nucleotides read TGTGCCAGCAGCTCTGGGGGACTAGCGGGGGAGCAGTACTTC. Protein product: CASSSGGLAGEQYF.